Sequencing of this T cell receptor (beta chain) was carried out in a study of human T cells and chemical hapten exposure. General observations from the study: It was expanded TCRs that formed significantly more large CDR3 similarity clusters than controls did. TCRs at a frequency above 1 in 1000 stayed unchanged with DPC sensitization.

Per the germline V gene, CDR1 is SEHNR and CDR2 is FQNEAQ (reference sequence). The CDR3 contains 14 residues. Trimming took off 2 bases at V and 3 bases at J, with 10 bases between the two ends. As concerns this clonotype: Its antigen is unidentified.

TCRdb ran MiXCR on the RACE reads and lists one entry per CDR3 protein. The table has just under 350,000 distinct CDR3 sequences, 6% to 8.5% seen once; the top ten hold 8.4%. Time point here: patch test 1, 2 weeks after DPC sensitization. Treatment of the sample: therapeutic diphenylcyclopropenone sensitization with weekly scalp DPC. Unfractionated whole blood served as the source for total RNA extraction. The specimen comprised whole blood, sampled in connection with sensitization to the hapten diphenylcyclopropenone (DPC). V gene TRBV7-9 combines with J gene TRBJ1-2, with D tentatively TRBD1 (5 bases). This receptor was obtained from a young woman with alopecia areata. Some clones in this sample may be carry-over from other donors' samples. The chain's CDR3 is CASSLSGTHYGYTF. CDR3 sequence (DNA): TGTGCCAGCAGCTTATCTGGGACCCACTATGGCTACACCTTC.